Presented here are 25 T cell receptor beta chains from one specimen sequenced in a study of blood T cell repertoires in COVID-19 (dated by TCRdb to 2020 to 2021). The method was the immunoSEQ multiplex PCR assay. TCRdb carries this immuneACCESS record with in-frame sequences only. Its versions omit some clonotypes, under half of them owing to an unresolved V gene in the studies checked, with the rest unexplained. The sample contains fewer than 200,000 clones, approximately 95% of them found a single time. The ten biggest clones cover about 5% of the sample. Sequencing was done on a sample of peripheral blood. The receptors were gathered from a woman aged 45-60 years with acute or convalescent COVID-19.

CDR3 coding DNA: TGTGCCAGCAGCCAGTTAGGAAACACCATATATTTT. Amino acids: CASSQLGNTIYF. The gene calls are TRBV3-1 (or the pseudogene TRBV3-2) and TRBJ1-3; no clear D. V lost 3 bases and J lost 4, with 4 bases in between. This CDR3 contains 12 residues. CDR1 is LGHDT and CDR2 is YNNKEL in the germline V gene (reference sequence).

Comment on this clone: The junction departs from germline at one end; a sequencing error may be responsible. V and J are TRBV10-3 and TRBJ1-2; D might be TRBD1 (5 bases). The CDR3 contains 14 residues. Germline lookup yields CDR1 ENHRY and CDR2 SYGVKD. CDR3 in DNA: TGTGCCACCAGTGAGGTGCAGGGAAGGAATGGCTACACCTTC. Amino acids: CATSEVQGRNGYTF.

This chain connects TRBV2 to TRBJ2-1; no reliable D call. Germline V gene sequence: CDR1 SNHLY, CDR2 FYNNEI. V was clipped by 7 bases and J by 5 bases, with 6 bases between them. CDR3 size: 11 residues. The CDR3 nucleotides read TGTGCCAGCAAAAGAGACAATGAGCAGTTCTTC. Translating gives CASKRDNEQFF.

The chain joins TRBV30 to TRBJ2-2; 8 bases are shared with TRBD1. Germline V lookup: CDR1 GTSNPN, CDR2 SVGIG (reference sequence). The CDR3 covers 15 residues. Losses at the gene ends were 6 bases for V and 6 bases for J; bases not matched to a gene: 12. For the CDR3, the DNA is TGTGCCTGTCCCGGACAGGGCGCCGGGGCCGGGGAGCTGTTTTTT. Protein: CACPGQGAGAGELFF.

The CDR3 reads CAWSVQAWGTDTQYF. DNA for the CDR3: TGTGCCTGGAGTGTACAGGCTTGGGGCACAGATACGCAGTATTTT. J is TRBJ2-3 and V is TRBV30; perhaps TRBD1 as D (5 bases). V was pared by 0 bases and J by 1 base, with 11 bases between. Per germline, CDR1 GTSNPN and CDR2 SVGIG (reference sequence). The CDR3 is made up of 15 amino acids.

The sample holds one count of this clone. The chain uses TRBV2 and TRBJ1-2; D unclear. V was shortened by 2 bases and J by 3 bases, with 13 bases between the two germline ends. Germline lookup yields CDR1 SNHLY and CDR2 FYNNEI. The CDR3 runs 15 residues. The CDR3 DNA sequence: TGTGCCAGCAGTGAACCTCGAGGCAGAGACTATGGCTACACCTTC. This codes for CASSEPRGRDYGYTF.

V and J are TRBV19 and TRBJ1-2; the D is unclear. There are 14 residues in the CDR3. The germline V gene encodes CDR1 LNHDA and CDR2 SQIVND (reference sequence). With 1 base removed from V and 2 bases from J, the gap between germline ends came to 8 bases. CDR3 nucleotide sequence: TGTGCCAGTAGTATAGGAAACAGCAACTATGGCTACACCTTC. Its translation is CASSIGNSNYGYTF.

This sequence joins TRBV28 and TRBJ1-1; D unresolved. Per the germline V gene, CDR1 is MDHEN and CDR2 is SYDVKM. The ends were cut back, 5 bases at V and 2 bases at J, with 15 bases in the middle. CDR3 length: 15 amino acids. CDR3 region: CASSAIQKYNTEAFF. CDR3 in DNA: TGTGCCAGCAGTGCCATTCAGAAATACAACACTGAAGCTTTCTTT.

J is TRBJ2-2 and V is TRBV3-1 (or the pseudogene TRBV3-2), with 10 bases matching TRBD2. The junction had 6 bases not matched to a gene; V was cut back by 2 bases and J by 6 bases. The germline CDR1 and CDR2 sequences are LGHDT and YNNKEL (reference sequence). The CDR3 covers 16 residues. Written as DNA, the CDR3 is TGTGCCAGCAGCCAACCTAGCGGGGGTAGTGCCGGGGAGCTGTTTTTT. Its protein is CASSQPSGGSAGELFF.

The CDR3 sequence is CAIRPNRDSLYEQYF. Here the CDR3 DNA reads TGTGCCATCAGGCCTAACCGGGACAGTCTCTACGAGCAGTACTTC. The genes are TRBV10-3 and TRBJ2-7; 7 nucleotides agree with TRBD1. V lost 6 bases, J lost 3 bases, and 11 bases stayed unmatched. Germline values: CDR1 ENHRY, CDR2 SYGVKD. CDR3 length equals 15 residues.

This chain links TRBV9 with TRBJ2-5; 9 bases are shared with TRBD2. Germline V gene lookup returns CDR1 SGDLS and CDR2 YYNGEE. This CDR3 has 16 residues. V lost 4 bases and J lost 5; bases outside the gene matches: 12. The CDR3 loop is CASSPLSGRFGETQYF. CDR3 nucleotide sequence: TGTGCCAGCAGCCCCCTGAGCGGGAGGTTCGGGGAGACCCAGTACTTC.

The chain has TRBV25-1 and TRBJ1-2, with 9 nucleotides matching TRBD1. Germline lookup yields CDR1 MGHDK and CDR2 SYGVNS. V lost 3 bases to trimming and J lost 7 bases; unmatched junction nucleotides: 12. The CDR3 extends over 16 amino acids. CDR3 bases: TGTGCCAGCAGTGAGGGACGGTACAGGGGGCGGCTTGGCTACACCTTC. Residues: CASSEGRYRGRLGYTF.

CDR3 DNA: TGTGCCAGCAGCTTGGTTCGAGAGAATGAGCAGTTCTTC. Amino acid sequence: CASSLVRENEQFF. The chain is built from TRBV7-9 and TRBJ2-1; D gene ambiguous. Trimming cost V 3 bases and J 7 bases, with 10 bases left between them. CDR3 length: 13 residues. CDR1 and CDR2 from the germline V gene are SEHNR and FQNEAQ (reference sequence).

This sequence joins TRBV6-2 or TRBV6-3 and TRBJ2-7; possibly TRBD2 for D (5 bases). The CDR3 spans 16 residues. Looked up from germline, CDR1 is MNHEY and CDR2 is SVGEGT. Trimming removed 0 bases from V and 2 bases from J, with 14 bases in between. The CDR3 DNA follows: TGTGCCAGCAGTTACTCGGTAGCTAGCCGCACCTACGAGCAGTACTTC. It is translated as CASSYSVASRTYEQYF.

The chain recombines TRBV6-5 with TRBJ2-1; TRBD1 matches at 8 bases. Germline V lookup: CDR1 MNHEY, CDR2 SVGAGI. The CDR3 contains 15 residues. J was trimmed by 6 bases and V by 0 bases; bases with no gene match: 4. CDR3 sequence reads: CASSYSTGVFNEQFF. In nucleotides, the CDR3 is TGTGCCAGCAGTTACTCGACAGGGGTCTTCAATGAGCAGTTCTTC.

The rearrangement joins TRBV5-8 to TRBJ1-5; D not resolved. The CDR3 spans 13 residues. Trimming left V 1 base short and J 7 bases short, with 9 bases between. Germline loops: CDR1 SGHTS, CDR2 YDEGEE. CDR3 loop: CASSLHWEQPQHF. DNA for the CDR3: TGTGCCAGCAGCTTGCACTGGGAGCAGCCCCAGCATTTT. The full variable domain, rest sourced from reference TRBV5-8 and TRBJ1-5, is EAGVTQSPTHLIKTRGQQATLRCSPISGHTSVYWYQQALGLGLQFLLWYDEGEERNRGNFPPRFSGRQFPNYSSELNVNALELEDSALYLCASSLHWEQPQHFGDGTRLSIL.

This clone was counted between two and nine times. Here the CDR3 reads CASSFRRVNQPQHF. In nucleotides, the CDR3 is TGTGCCAGCAGTTTTCGACGGGTCAATCAGCCCCAGCATTTT. This rearrangement joins TRBV6-2 or TRBV6-3 to TRBJ1-5; D is unclear. Looked up from germline, CDR1 is MNHEY and CDR2 is SVGEGT. V lost 4 bases to trimming and J lost 3 bases, with 10 bases between them. The CDR3 loop spans 14 amino acids.

J is TRBJ1-1 and V is TRBV2, with D maybe TRBD1 (6 bases). V lost 2 bases, J lost 3 bases, and 19 bases lay in between. This CDR3 is built from 17 residues. Germline CDR1 SNHLY, CDR2 FYNNEI. The DNA of the CDR3 is TGTGCCAGCAGTGAAAATTTTAATGGACAGTCGGACACTGAAGCTTTCTTT. Its translation: CASSENFNGQSDTEAFF.

This clone is a singleton in its sample. Other DNA sequences in this specimen translate into the identical CDR3. This rearrangement joins TRBV7-9 to TRBJ2-3, with D possibly being TRBD1 (5 bases). Per germline, CDR1 SEHNR and CDR2 FQNEAQ (reference sequence). V was pared by 2 bases and J by 2 bases, with 8 bases between. The CDR3 runs to 14 residues. The CDR3, as DNA: TGTGCCAGCAGCTTACAGGGTTCCACAGATACGCAGTATTTT. Protein product: CASSLQGSTDTQYF.

This clone has only a few counts. This chain uses TRBV2 with TRBJ1-1; D unclear. Germline CDR1 is SNHLY and CDR2 is FYNNEI. Trimming took off 3 bases at V and 6 bases at J, with 11 bases between the two ends. The CDR3 is 13 amino acids. The CDR3 DNA follows: TGTGCCAGCAGTGATGGGTTTCGGGCTGAAGCTTTCTTT. This sequence encodes CASSDGFRAEAFF.

The V gene is TRBV20-1, the J gene TRBJ1-1; no clear D. The CDR3 is 14 amino acids. CDR1 DFQATT and CDR2 SNEGSKA come from the germline V gene (reference sequence). The ends were cut back, 3 bases at V and 5 bases at J, with 16 bases in the middle. The CDR3 DNA sequence: TGCAGTGCTAGTTGGCCCCTCGGGAGGACTGAAGCTTTCTTT. Protein sequence: CSASWPLGRTEAFF.

V gene TRBV5-8 combines with J gene TRBJ2-1; 12 nucleotides align to TRBD1. From germline, CDR1 is SGHTS and CDR2 YDEGEE. The CDR3 is 15 residues long. Unmatched junction bases numbered 5, after V lost 4 bases and J lost 6 bases. The CDR3 bases are TGTGCCAGCAGCGGGGGACAGGGGGCCTTCAATGAGCAGTTCTTC. Protein: CASSGGQGAFNEQFF.

The V call is TRBV13, the J call TRBJ1-3; 8 bases are shared with TRBD1. Germline loops: CDR1 PRHDT, CDR2 FYEKMQ (reference sequence). This CDR3 has 15 amino acids. J gave up 3 bases and V 4 bases, and 5 bases lay outside the gene matches. CDR3 region: CASSYGQGHGNTIYF. CDR3 sequence (DNA): TGTGCCAGCAGCTACGGACAGGGTCATGGAAACACCATATATTTT.

This clone is a singleton in its sample. This chain joins TRBV28 and TRBJ1-1, with 7 nucleotides matching TRBD1. The V segment lost 6 bases and the J segment 4 bases; nucleotides outside the gene matches: 5. The CDR3 contains 13 residues. The V gene's germline CDR1 is MDHEN and CDR2 SYDVKM. DNA for the CDR3: TGTGCCAGCAGACACAGGGGCGTCACTGAAGCTTTCTTT. Residues: CASRHRGVTEAFF.

The chain links TRBV6-5 to TRBJ1-2, with 11 bases fitting TRBD1. The J segment lost 6 bases and the V segment lost 6 bases, leaving 3 bases of the junction unmatched. This CDR3 contains 13 residues. Germline V gives CDR1 MNHEY, CDR2 SVGAGI. The DNA for the CDR3 is TGTGCCAGCAGACTGGACAGGGGGCATGGCTACACCTTC. Residues: CASRLDRGHGYTF.